One sample yielded the 3 T cell receptor beta chains listed below, sequenced in a study of blood T cells in healthy people across ages. It was with a sample-barcoded 5' primer and a J-beta primer mix that a second PCR of roughly 7 to 12 cycles was run. MiXCR, run by TCRdb on the 5' RACE reads, gives a single entry per CDR3 protein. The table records approximately 690,000 distinct CDR3 sequences, about 53% of them present only once. The specimen sequenced was blood. Receptors were obtained from a man aged 55 to 70 in good health.

The chain links TRBV5-8 to TRBJ1-5; D not certain. Germline V CDR1 and CDR2: SGHTS, YDEGEE. This CDR3 has 17 residues. Trimming took off 0 bases at V and 0 bases at J, with 13 bases between the two ends. This CDR3 reads CASSLATHTYSNQPQHF. In DNA, the CDR3 is TGTGCCAGCAGCTTGGCCACACACACTTATAGCAATCAGCCCCAGCATTTT.

This clonotype has a single count. The V and J genes are TRBV10-3 and TRBJ2-2; D uncertain. Germline lookup yields CDR1 ENHRY and CDR2 SYGVKD. V was pared by 2 bases and J by 8 bases, with 9 bases between. CDR3 length: 13 amino acids. The CDR3 is CAISEGSRGELFF. The CDR3 bases are TGTGCCATCAGTGAGGGGTCCCGGGGGGAGCTGTTTTTT.

As DNA, the CDR3 is TGTGCCATCAGGGGGACAGGGGCGGATGGCTACACCTTC. Translating gives CAIRGTGADGYTF. The V call is TRBV10-3, the J call TRBJ1-2; 10 nucleotides align to TRBD1. The CDR3 is 13 amino acids. Per germline, CDR1 ENHRY and CDR2 SYGVKD. Trimming took 6 bases from V and 6 from J; bases not matched to a gene: 4.